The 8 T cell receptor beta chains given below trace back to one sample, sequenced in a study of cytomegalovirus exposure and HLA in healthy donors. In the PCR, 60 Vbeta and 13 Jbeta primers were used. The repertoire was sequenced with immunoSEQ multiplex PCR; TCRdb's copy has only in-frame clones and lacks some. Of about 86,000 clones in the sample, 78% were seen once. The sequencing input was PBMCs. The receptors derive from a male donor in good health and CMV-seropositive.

CDR3 sequence (DNA): TGCGCCAGCAGCTTGGGACAGTACCGGCTTGGGGAGCAGTTCTTC. Amino acid sequence: CASSLGQYRLGEQFF. V is TRBV5-1 and J is TRBJ2-1; perhaps TRBD1 as D (5 bases). Trimming took 0 bases from V and 10 from J, leaving 17 bases between them. The CDR3 has 15 residues. Germline lookup yields CDR1 SGHRS and CDR2 YFSETQ.

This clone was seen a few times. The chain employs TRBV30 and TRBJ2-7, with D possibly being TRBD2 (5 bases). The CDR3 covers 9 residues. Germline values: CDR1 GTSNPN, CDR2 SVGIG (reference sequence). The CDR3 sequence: CSGFYEQYF. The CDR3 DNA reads TGTAGCGGATTCTACGAGCAGTACTTC. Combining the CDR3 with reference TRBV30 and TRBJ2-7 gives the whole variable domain SQTIHQWPATLVQPVGSPLSLECTVEGTSNPNLYWYRQAAGRGLQLLFYSVGIGQISSEVPQNLSASRPQDRQFILSSKKLLLSDSGFYLCSGFYEQYFGPGTRLTVT.

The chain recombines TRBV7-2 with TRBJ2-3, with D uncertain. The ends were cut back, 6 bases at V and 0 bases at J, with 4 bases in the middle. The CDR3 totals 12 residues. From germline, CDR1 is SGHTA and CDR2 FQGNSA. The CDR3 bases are TGTGCCAGCAGTCTAAGCACAGATACGCAGTATTTT. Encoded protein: CASSLSTDTQYF.

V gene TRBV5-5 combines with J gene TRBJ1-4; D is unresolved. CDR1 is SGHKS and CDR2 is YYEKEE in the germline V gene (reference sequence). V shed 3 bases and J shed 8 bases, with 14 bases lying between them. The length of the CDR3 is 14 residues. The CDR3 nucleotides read TGTGCCAGCAGCTCAAAAGGCGGCGTAGAAAAACTGTTTTTT. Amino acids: CASSSKGGVEKLFF.

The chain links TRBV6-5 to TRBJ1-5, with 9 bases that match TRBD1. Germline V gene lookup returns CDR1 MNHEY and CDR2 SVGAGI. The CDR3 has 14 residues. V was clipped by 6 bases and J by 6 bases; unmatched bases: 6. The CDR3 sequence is CASSLQGASQPQHF. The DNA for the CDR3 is TGTGCCAGCAGCTTACAGGGGGCTAGTCAGCCCCAGCATTTT.

The CDR3 region is CASSRDRAGGYTF. The CDR3 DNA reads TGTGCCAGCAGTAGGGACAGGGCAGGTGGCTACACCTTC. V gene TRBV6-4 combines with J gene TRBJ1-2; 9 bases are shared with TRBD1. The germline V gene has CDR1 MRHNA and CDR2 SNTAGT. There are 13 residues in the CDR3. The ends lost 5 bases at V and 7 bases at J; junction bases unmatched: 5.

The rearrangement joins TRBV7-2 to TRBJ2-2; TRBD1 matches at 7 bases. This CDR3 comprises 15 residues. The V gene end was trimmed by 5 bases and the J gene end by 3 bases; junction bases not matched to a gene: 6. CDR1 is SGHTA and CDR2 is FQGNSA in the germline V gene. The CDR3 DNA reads TGTGCCAGCAGCCTAAGACAGGGAGACACCGGGGAGCTGTTTTTT. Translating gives CASSLRQGDTGELFF.

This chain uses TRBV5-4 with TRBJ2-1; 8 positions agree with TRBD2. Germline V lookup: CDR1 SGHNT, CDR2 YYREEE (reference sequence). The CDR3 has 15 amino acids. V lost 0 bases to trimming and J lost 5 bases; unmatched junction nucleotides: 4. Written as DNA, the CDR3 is TGTGCCAGCAGCTTGGATCCCGGGAGGGACAATGAGCAGTTCTTC. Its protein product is CASSLDPGRDNEQFF.